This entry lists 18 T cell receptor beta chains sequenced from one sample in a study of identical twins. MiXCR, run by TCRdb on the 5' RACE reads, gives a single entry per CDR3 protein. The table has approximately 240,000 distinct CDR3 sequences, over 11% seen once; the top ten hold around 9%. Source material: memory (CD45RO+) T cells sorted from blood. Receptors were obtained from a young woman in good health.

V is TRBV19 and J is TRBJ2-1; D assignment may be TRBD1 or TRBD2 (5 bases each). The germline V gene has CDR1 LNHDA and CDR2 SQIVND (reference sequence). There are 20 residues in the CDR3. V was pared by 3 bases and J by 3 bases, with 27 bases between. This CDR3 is CASSILVRDPRDLNYNEQFF. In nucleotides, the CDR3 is TGTGCCAGTAGTATTTTGGTCCGGGACCCACGAGATCTGAACTACAATGAGCAGTTCTTC.

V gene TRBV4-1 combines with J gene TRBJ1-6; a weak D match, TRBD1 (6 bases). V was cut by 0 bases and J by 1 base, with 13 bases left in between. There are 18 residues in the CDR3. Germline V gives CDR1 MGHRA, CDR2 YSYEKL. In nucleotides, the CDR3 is TGCGCCAGCAGCCAAGATTCCCCAGGGGCGTCCTATAATTCACCCCTCCACTTT. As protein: CASSQDSPGASYNSPLHF.

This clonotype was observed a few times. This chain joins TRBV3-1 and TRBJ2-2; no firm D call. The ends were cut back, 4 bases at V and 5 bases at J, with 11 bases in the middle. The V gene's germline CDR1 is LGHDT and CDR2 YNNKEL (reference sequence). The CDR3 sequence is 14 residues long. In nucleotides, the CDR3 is TGTGCCAGCAGCCTCCGCGGATCAACCGGGGAGCTGTTTTTT. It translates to CASSLRGSTGELFF.

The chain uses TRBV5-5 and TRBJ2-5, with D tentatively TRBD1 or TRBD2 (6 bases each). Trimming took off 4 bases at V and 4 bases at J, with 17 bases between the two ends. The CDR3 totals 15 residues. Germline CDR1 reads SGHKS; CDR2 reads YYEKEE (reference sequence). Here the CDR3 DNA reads TGTGCCAGCAGCCGATCTAGGGGGGAAGGAGAGACCCAGTACTTC. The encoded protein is CASSRSRGEGETQYF.

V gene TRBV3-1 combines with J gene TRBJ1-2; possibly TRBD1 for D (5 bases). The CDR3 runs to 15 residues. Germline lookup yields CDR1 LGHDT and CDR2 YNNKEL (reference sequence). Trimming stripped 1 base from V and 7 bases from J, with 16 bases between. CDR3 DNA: TGTGCCAGCAGCCAAGGGACGGGACGGTTACGTGGCTACACCTTC. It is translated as CASSQGTGRLRGYTF.

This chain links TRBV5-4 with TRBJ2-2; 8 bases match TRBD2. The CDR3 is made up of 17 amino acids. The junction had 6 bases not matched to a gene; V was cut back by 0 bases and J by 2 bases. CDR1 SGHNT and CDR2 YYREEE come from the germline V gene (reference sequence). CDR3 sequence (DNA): TGTGCCAGCAGCTTGGACGAGCGGGGGCTAAACACCGGGGAGCTGTTTTTT. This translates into CASSLDERGLNTGELFF. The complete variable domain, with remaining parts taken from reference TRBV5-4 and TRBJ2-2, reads ETGVTQSPTHLIKTRGQQVTLRCSSQSGHNTVSWYQQALGQGPQFIFQYYREEENGRGNFPPRFSGLQFPNYSSELNVNALELDDSALYLCASSLDERGLNTGELFFGEGSRLTVL.

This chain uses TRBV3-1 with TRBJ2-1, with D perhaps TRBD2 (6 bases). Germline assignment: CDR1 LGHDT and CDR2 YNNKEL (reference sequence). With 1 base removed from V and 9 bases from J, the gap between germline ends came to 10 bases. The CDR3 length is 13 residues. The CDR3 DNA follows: TGTGCCAGCAGCCAAGCGACTAGTCTTGAGCAGTTCTTC. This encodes CASSQATSLEQFF.

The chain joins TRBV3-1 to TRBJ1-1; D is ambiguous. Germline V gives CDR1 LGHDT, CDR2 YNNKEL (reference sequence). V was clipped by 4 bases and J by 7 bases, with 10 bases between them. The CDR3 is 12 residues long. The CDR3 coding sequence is TGTGCCAGCAGCCCAAGAGGCGGTGAAGCTTTCTTT. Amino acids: CASSPRGGEAFF. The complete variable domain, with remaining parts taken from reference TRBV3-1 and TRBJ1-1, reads DTAVSQTPKYLVTQMGNDKSIKCEQNLGHDTMYWYKQDSKKFLKIMFSYNNKELIINETVPNRFSPKSPDKAHLNLHINSLELGDSAVYFCASSPRGGEAFFGQGTRLTVV.

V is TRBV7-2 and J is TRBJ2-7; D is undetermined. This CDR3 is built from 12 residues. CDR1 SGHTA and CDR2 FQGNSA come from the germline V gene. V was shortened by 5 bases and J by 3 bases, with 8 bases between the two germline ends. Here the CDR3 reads CASSRTHYEQYF. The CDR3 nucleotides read TGTGCCAGCAGCCGGACCCACTACGAGCAGTACTTC. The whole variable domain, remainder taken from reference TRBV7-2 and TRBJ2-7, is GAGVSQSPSNKVTEKGKDVELRCDPISGHTALYWYRQSLGQGLEFLIYFQGNSAPDKSGLPSDRFSAERTGGSVSTLTIQRTQQEDSAVYLCASSRTHYEQYFGPGTRLTVT.

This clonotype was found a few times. The CDR3 bases are TGTGCCAGCAGCGCTATCGGGGCCGATCAGCCCCAGCATTTT. Protein product: CASSAIGADQPQHF. The rearrangement links TRBV9 to TRBJ1-5; TRBD1 is a possible D gene (5 bases). V lost 3 bases and J 5 bases, leaving 12 bases between the germline ends. CDR3 length equals 14 residues. Germline CDR1 reads SGDLS; CDR2 reads YYNGEE.

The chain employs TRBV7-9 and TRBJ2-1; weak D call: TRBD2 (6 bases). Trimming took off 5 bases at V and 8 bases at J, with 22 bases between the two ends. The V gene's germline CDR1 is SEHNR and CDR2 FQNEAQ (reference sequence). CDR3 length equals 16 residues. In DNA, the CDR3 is TGTGCCAGCAGCCCCCCCGGAGGGTTGTCCCGGGATGAGCAGTTCTTC. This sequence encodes CASSPPGGLSRDEQFF.

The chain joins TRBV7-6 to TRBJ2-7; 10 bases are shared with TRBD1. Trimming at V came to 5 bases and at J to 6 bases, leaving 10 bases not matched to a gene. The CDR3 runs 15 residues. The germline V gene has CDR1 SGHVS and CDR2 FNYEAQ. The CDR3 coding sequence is TGTGCCAGCAGCCAGACTCCGACAGGGGGCGGCGAGCAGTACTTC. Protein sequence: CASSQTPTGGGEQYF.

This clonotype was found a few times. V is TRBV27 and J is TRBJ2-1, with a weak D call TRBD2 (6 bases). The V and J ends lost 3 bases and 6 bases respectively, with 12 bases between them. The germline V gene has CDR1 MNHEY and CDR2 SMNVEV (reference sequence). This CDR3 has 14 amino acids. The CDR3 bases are TGTGCCAGCAGTTTCTGGAGGGATAGCAATGAGCAGTTCTTC. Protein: CASSFWRDSNEQFF.

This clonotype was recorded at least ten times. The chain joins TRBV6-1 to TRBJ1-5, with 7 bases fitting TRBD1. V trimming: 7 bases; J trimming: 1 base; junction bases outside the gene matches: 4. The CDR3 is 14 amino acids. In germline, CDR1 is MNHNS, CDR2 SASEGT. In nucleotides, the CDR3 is TGTGCCAGCACACCGGGACAGAGCAATCAGCCCCAGCATTTT. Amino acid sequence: CASTPGQSNQPQHF.

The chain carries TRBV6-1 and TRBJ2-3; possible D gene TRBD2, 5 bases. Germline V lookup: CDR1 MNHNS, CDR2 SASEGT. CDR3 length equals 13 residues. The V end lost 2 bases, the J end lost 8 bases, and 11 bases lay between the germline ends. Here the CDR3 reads CASSEFQRSTQYF. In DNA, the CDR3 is TGTGCCAGCAGTGAATTCCAGCGGAGTACGCAGTATTTT.

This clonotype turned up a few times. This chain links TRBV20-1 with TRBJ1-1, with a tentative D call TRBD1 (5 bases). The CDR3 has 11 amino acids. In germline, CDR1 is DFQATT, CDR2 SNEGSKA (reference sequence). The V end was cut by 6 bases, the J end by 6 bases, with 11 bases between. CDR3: CSADGGAEAFF. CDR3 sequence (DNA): TGCAGTGCAGATGGGGGGGCTGAAGCTTTCTTT.

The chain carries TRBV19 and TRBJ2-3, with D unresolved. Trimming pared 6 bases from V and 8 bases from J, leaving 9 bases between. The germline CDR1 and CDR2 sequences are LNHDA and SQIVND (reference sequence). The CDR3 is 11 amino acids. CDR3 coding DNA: TGTGCCAGTAGCGCCGTAGGTACGCAGTATTTT. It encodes CASSAVGTQYF.

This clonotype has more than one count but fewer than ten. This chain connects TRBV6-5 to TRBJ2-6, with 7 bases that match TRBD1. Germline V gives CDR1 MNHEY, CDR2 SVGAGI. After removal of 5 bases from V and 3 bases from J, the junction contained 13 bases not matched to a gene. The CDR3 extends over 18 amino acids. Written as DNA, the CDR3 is TGTGCCAGCAGTCTCTCGGGACAGTCCATAGTTGGGGCCAACGTCCTGACTTTC. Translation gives CASSLSGQSIVGANVLTF.